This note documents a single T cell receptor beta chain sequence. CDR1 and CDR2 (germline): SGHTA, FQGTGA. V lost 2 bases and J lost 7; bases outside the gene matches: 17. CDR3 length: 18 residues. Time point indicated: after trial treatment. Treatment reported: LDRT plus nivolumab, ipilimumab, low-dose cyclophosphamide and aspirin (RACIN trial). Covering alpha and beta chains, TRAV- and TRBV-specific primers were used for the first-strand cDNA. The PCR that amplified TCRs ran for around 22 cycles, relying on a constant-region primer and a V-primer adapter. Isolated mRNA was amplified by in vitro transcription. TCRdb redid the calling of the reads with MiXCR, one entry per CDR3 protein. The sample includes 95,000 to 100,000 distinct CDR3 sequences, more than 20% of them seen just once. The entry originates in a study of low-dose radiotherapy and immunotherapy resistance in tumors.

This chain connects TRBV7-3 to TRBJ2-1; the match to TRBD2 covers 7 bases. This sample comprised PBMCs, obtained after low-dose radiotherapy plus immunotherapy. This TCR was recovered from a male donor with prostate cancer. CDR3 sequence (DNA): TGTGCCAGCAGCTTAGTTGCGAGTCGGGCTAGCGGATTAAATGAGCAGTTCTTC. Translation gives CASSLVASRASGLNEQFF.